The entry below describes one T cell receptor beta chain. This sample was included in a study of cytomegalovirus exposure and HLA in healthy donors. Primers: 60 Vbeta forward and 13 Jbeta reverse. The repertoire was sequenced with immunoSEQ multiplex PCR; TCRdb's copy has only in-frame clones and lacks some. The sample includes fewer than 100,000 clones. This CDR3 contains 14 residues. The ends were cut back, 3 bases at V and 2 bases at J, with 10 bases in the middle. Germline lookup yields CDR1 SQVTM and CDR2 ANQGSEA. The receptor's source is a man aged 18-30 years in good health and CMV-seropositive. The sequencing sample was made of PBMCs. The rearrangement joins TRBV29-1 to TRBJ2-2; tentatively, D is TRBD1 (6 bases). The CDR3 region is CSVDGTTNTGELFF. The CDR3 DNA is TGCAGCGTTGATGGGACAACCAACACCGGGGAGCTGTTTTTT.